This T cell receptor beta chain was recorded in a study of blood T cell repertoires in COVID-19. The CDR3 is made up of 14 amino acids. The V gene lost 8 bases and the J gene lost 3 bases, with 14 bases spanning the gap. Germline V gives CDR1 SNHLY, CDR2 FYNNEI. Each recovered donor of Cohort 3 presented with two negative PCRs, clearance, or symptom resolution. Original analysis: Reference gene primer amplification gave nucleated cell count estimates. Sequencing was performed with immunoSEQ multiplex PCR; in TCRdb, only in-frame clones are kept and a portion is missing. The DNA gave D and trimming, while V, J and clone size come from that table. The sample contains some 250,000 clones, 75% to 90% of which appear only once.

The sequence derives from a man aged 35 to 55 who had recovered from COVID-19. Sequenced: PBMCs or T cells enriched from blood (not recorded which). J is TRBJ1-5 and V is TRBV2, with D tentatively TRBD1 (5 bases). CDR3 DNA: TGTGCCAGCCGATCCGACAGTGACAATCAGCCCCAGCATTTT. It encodes CASRSDSDNQPQHF.